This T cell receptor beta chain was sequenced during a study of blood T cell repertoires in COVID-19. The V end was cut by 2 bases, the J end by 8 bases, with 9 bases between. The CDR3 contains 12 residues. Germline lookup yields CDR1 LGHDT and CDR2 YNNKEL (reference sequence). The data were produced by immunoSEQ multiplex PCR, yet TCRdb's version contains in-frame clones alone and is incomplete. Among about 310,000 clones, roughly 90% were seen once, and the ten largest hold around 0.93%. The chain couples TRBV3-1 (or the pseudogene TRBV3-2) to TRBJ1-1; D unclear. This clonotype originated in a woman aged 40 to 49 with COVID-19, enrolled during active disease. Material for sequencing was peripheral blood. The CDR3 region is CASSQPPGEAFF. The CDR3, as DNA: TGTGCCAGCAGCCAACCGCCCGGGGAAGCTTTCTTT.